The 13 T cell receptor beta chains presented below share a single source sample, sequenced in a study of blood T cells in healthy people across ages. Primed by a sample-barcoded 5' primer and a J-beta primer mix, a second PCR proceeded for roughly 7 to 12 cycles. TCRdb independently ran MiXCR on the 5' RACE reads; one entry per CDR3 protein. The sample lists hundreds of thousands of distinct CDR3 sequences; about 30% were seen once. The material sequenced was blood. The receptors were gathered from an elderly woman in good health.

Only a few counts were recorded for this clonotype. CDR3 protein: CASSVAPTGRGPGNEQFF. CDR3 DNA sequence: TGTGCCAGCAGCGTAGCTCCGACTGGGCGGGGGCCGGGCAATGAGCAGTTCTTC. This chain connects TRBV9 to TRBJ2-1, with TRBD2 as a possible D gene (7 bases). Germline V CDR1 and CDR2: SGDLS, YYNGEE. V shed 0 bases and J shed 6 bases, with 22 bases lying between them. This CDR3 is 18 amino acids long.

There are many counts of this clonotype. The chain is built from TRBV5-1 and TRBJ1-4, with a possible D match to TRBD1 (5 bases). This CDR3 contains 14 residues. Trimming left V 4 bases short and J 5 bases short, with 12 bases between. The germline gives CDR1 SGHRS, CDR2 YFSETQ. The DNA of the CDR3 is TGCGCCAGCAGCCAGCAGGGATCAAATGAAAAACTGTTTTTT. It translates to CASSQQGSNEKLFF.

Concerning this clonotype itself: Compared with germline, one end of the junction differs, possibly owing to a read error. V gene TRBV2 combines with J gene TRBJ2-1; 7 nucleotides line up with TRBD1. The CDR3 has 14 amino acids. CDR1 is SNHLY, CDR2 FYNNEI, per germline. CDR3 DNA sequence: TGTGCCAGCAGTGGCATCAGGGGGTACAATGAGCAGGTCTTC. Protein product: CASSGIRGYNEQVF.

A note on this clonotype: This could be a read error, since a much larger clone is one nucleotide away. This CDR3 fails to terminate in the conserved phenylalanine or tryptophan, so it likely reflects a read error. The chain joins TRBV6-2 or TRBV6-3 to TRBJ1-2; 7 nucleotides agree with TRBD1. The germline gives CDR1 MNHEY, CDR2 SVGEGT. Unmatched junction bases numbered 10, after V lost 6 bases and J lost 6 bases. This CDR3 comprises 14 residues. CDR3 sequence reads: CASRSPDRLHGYTY. CDR3 coding DNA: TGTGCCAGCAGATCTCCGGACAGGCTCCATGGCTACACCTAC.

This clonotype was seen only a few times. The gene calls are TRBV12-3 or TRBV12-4 and TRBJ1-1; D uncertain. V lost 5 bases and J lost 0, with 13 bases in between. This CDR3 has 15 amino acids. The CDR3 spells CASSPRGSVNTEAFF. CDR3 coding DNA: TGTGCCAGCAGTCCCCGCGGGAGCGTGAACACTGAAGCTTTCTTT.

This chain connects TRBV7-2 to TRBJ1-1, with unresolved D. From germline, CDR1 is SGHTA and CDR2 FQGNSA. Trimming cost V 2 bases and J 5 bases, with 12 bases left between them. The CDR3 has 14 amino acids. The CDR3 DNA follows: TGTGCCAGCAGCTTATACGTACTCGGTACTGAAGCTTTCTTT. The encoded protein is CASSLYVLGTEAFF.

This clonotype was counted a few times. This rearrangement joins TRBV14 to TRBJ1-2; D not resolved. CDR1 and CDR2 from the germline V gene are SGHDN and FVKESK. V gave up 1 base and J gave up 8 bases, with 11 bases separating them. CDR3 length equals 13 residues. The CDR3 nucleotides read TGTGCCAGCAGCCAAGGGAGGCTCCTCGGCTACACCTTC. Translation gives CASSQGRLLGYTF.

The rearrangement joins TRBV10-2 to TRBJ2-3; 10 bases fit TRBD1. CDR3 length equals 13 residues. Germline V CDR1 and CDR2: WSHSY, SAAADI. The trim removed 8 bases at V and 3 bases at J, leaving 2 bases unmatched. DNA of the CDR3: TGCGCCAGCGGACAGGGGGAGACAGATACGCAGTATTTT. It yields the protein CASGQGETDTQYF.

This clonotype appeared many times. The J gene is TRBJ2-3, the V gene TRBV29-1; either TRBD1 or TRBD2 may fit D (5 bases each). Germline-derived CDR1 and CDR2 are SQVTM and ANQGSEA. This CDR3 region has 12 residues. Trimming stripped 7 bases from V and 7 bases from J, with 15 bases between. CDR3 sequence reads: CSGGTPENTQYF. The DNA of the CDR3 is TGCAGCGGAGGGACCCCCGAGAATACGCAGTATTTT.

This clonotype was found many times. The V gene is TRBV5-6, the J gene TRBJ2-7; D remains ambiguous. Looked up from germline, CDR1 is SGHDT and CDR2 is YYEEEE. V lost 6 bases and J lost 1, with 20 bases in between. There are 16 residues in the CDR3. The CDR3 spells CASNTAGSLLSYEQYF. CDR3 nucleotide sequence: TGTGCCAGCAACACTGCCGGGTCCCTTTTATCCTACGAGCAGTACTTC.

The sample holds many counts of this clonotype. The chain recombines TRBV5-1 with TRBJ1-5; D is ambiguous. CDR3 length: 13 amino acids. The V end lost 0 bases, the J end lost 6 bases, and 7 bases lay between the germline ends. Germline lookup yields CDR1 SGHRS and CDR2 YFSETQ. The CDR3: CASSLEMGQPQHF. The CDR3 DNA reads TGCGCCAGCAGCTTGGAGATGGGTCAGCCCCAGCATTTT.

Many counts were recorded for this clonotype. The genes are TRBV25-1 and TRBJ1-2, with D maybe TRBD1 (6 bases). The V end lost 2 bases, the J end lost 2 bases, and 6 bases lay between the germline ends. Germline V lookup: CDR1 MGHDK, CDR2 SYGVNS. The CDR3 has 13 residues. The CDR3: CASSEGQNYGYTF. The CDR3 DNA sequence: TGTGCCAGCAGTGAAGGACAGAACTATGGCTACACCTTC.

The chain carries TRBV20-1 and TRBJ2-1; 10 positions agree with TRBD2. V was clipped by 0 bases and J by 7 bases; unmatched bases: 6. The CDR3 extends over 15 amino acids. Germline V CDR1 and CDR2: DFQATT, SNEGSKA (reference sequence). In DNA form, the CDR3 reads TGCAGTGCTAGAGAAAGCGGGAGGGCCGGGAATGAGCAGTTCTTC. This encodes CSARESGRAGNEQFF.